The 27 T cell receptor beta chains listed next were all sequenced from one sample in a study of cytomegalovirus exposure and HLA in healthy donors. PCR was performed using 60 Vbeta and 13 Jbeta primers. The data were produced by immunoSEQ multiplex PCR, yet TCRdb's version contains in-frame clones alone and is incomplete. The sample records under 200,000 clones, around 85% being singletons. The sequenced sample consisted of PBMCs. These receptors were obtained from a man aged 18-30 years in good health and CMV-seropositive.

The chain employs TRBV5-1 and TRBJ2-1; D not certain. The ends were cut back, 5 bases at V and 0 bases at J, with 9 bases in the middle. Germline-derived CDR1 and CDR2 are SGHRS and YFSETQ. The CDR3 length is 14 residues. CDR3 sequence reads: CASRAQASYNEQFF. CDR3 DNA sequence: TGCGCCAGCAGGGCGCAGGCCTCCTACAATGAGCAGTTCTTC.

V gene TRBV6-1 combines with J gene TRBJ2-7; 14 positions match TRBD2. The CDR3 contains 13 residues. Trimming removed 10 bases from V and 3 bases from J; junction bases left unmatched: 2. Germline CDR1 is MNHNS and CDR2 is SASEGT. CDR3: CATGLAGGYEQYF. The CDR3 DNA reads TGTGCCACCGGACTAGCGGGGGGCTACGAGCAGTACTTC.

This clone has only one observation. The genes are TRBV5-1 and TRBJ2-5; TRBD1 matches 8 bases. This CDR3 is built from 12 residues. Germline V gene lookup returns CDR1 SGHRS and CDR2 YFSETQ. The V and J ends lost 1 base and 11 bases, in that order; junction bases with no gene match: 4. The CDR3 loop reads CASSLTGGEQYF. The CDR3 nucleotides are TGCGCCAGCAGCTTGACAGGGGGAGAGCAGTACTTC.

CDR3 amino acids: CASTHGGSYNEQFF. The CDR3 DNA follows: TGTGCCAGCACCCACGGGGGTTCCTACAATGAGCAGTTCTTC. J is TRBJ2-1 and V is TRBV7-2; tentatively, D is TRBD2 (6 bases). CDR3 size: 14 residues. The germline V gene encodes CDR1 SGHTA and CDR2 FQGNSA. V lost 7 bases and J 1 base, leaving 11 bases between the germline ends.

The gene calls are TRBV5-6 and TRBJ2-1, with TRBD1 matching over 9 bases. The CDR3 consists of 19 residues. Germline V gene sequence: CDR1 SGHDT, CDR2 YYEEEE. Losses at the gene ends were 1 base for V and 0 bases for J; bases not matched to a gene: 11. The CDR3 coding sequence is TGTGCCAGCAGCTTGCCAACAGGGGGCGCGGGTATCTCCTACAATGAGCAGTTCTTC. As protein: CASSLPTGGAGISYNEQFF.

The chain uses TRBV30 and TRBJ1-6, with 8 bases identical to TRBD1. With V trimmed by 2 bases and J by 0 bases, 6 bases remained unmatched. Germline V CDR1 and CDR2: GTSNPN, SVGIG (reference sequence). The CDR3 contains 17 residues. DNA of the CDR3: TGTGCCTGGAGTTTTTCAGGGGGCAGCTCCTATAATTCACCCCTCCACTTT. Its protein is CAWSFSGGSSYNSPLHF.

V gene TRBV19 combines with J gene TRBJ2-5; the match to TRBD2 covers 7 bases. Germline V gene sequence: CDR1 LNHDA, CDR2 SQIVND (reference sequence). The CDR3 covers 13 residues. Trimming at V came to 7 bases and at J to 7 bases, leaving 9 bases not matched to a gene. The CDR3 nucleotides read TGTGCCAGTACACACCCGGAGCGGGGGACCCAGTACTTC. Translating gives CASTHPERGTQYF.

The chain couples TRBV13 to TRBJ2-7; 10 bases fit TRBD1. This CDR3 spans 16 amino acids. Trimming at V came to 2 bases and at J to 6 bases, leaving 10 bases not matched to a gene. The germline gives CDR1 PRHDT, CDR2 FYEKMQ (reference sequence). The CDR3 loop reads CASSLQLGTGVIEQYF. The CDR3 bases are TGTGCCAGCAGCTTACAGTTGGGGACAGGGGTGATCGAGCAGTACTTC. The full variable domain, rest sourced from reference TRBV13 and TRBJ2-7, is AAGVIQSPRHLIKEKRETATLKCYPIPRHDTVYWYQQGPGQDPQFLISFYEKMQSDKGSIPDRFSAQQFSDYHSELNMSSLELGDSALYFCASSLQLGTGVIEQYFGPGTRLTVT.

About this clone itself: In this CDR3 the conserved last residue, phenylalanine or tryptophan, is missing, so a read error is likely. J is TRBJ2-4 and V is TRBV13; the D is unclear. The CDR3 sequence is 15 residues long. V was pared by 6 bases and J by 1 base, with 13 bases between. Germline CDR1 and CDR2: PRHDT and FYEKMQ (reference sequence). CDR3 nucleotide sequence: TGTGCCAGCAGTAGGAGCTCATCGGCCAAAAACATTCAGTACTCC. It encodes CASSRSSSAKNIQYS.

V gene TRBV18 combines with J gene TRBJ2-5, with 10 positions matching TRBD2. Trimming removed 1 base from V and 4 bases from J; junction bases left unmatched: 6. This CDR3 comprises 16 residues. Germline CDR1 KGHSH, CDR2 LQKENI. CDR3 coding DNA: TGTGCCAGCTCACCACTCCCTAGCGGGGGAGGAGAGACCCAGTACTTC. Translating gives CASSPLPSGGGETQYF.

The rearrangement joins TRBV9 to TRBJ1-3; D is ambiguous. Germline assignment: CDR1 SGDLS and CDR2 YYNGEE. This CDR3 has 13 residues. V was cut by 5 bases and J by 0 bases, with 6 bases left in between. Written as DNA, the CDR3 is TGTGCCAGCAGAGCAAGCTCTGGAAACACCATATATTTT. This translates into CASRASSGNTIYF.

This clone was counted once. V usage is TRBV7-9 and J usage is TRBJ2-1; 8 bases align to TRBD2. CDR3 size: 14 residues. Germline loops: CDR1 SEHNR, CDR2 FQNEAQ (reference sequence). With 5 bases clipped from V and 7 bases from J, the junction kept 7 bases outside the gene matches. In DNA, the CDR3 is TGTGCCAGCAGCCCGACGGGGGGGTCAAATGAGCAGTTCTTC. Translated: CASSPTGGSNEQFF.

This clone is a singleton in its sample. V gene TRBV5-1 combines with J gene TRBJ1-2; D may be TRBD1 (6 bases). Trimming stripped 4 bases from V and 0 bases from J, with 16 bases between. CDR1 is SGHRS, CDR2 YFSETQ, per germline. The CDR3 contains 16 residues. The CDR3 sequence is CASSPGGHYTNYGYTF. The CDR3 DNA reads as TGCGCCAGCAGCCCGGGGGGGCACTATACTAACTATGGCTACACCTTC.

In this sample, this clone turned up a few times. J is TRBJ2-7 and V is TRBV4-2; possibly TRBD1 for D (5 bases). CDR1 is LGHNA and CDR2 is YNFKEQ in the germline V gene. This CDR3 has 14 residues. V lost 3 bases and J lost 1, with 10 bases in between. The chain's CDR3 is CASSHAGQSYEQYF. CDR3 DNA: TGTGCCAGCAGCCACGCAGGGCAGTCCTACGAGCAGTACTTC.

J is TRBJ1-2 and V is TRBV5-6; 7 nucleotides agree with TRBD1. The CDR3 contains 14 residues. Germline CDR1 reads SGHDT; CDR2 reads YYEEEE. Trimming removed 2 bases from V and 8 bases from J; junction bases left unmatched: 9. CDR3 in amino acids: CASSLGDSYVGYTF. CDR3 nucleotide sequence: TGTGCCAGCAGCTTAGGGGACAGTTATGTCGGCTACACCTTC.

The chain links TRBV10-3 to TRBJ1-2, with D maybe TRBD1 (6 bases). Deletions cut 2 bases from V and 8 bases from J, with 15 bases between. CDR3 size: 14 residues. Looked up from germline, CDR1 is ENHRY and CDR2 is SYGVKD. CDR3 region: CAISEPTGGWGYTF. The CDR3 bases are TGTGCCATCAGTGAGCCGACTGGGGGCTGGGGCTACACCTTC.

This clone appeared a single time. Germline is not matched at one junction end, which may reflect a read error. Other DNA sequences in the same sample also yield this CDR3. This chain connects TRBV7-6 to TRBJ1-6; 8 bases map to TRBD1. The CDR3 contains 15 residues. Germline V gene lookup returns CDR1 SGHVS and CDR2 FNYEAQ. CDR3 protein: CASSSSGGSNSPLHF. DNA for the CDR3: TGTGCCAGCAGCTCTTCAGGGGGCTCGAATTCCCCCCTCCACTTT.

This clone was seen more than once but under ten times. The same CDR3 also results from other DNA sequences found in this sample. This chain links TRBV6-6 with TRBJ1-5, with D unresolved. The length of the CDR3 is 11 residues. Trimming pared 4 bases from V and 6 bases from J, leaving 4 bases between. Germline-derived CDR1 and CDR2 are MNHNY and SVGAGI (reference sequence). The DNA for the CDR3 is TGTGCCAGCAGTTCGGGTCAGCCCCAGCATTTT. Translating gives CASSSGQPQHF.

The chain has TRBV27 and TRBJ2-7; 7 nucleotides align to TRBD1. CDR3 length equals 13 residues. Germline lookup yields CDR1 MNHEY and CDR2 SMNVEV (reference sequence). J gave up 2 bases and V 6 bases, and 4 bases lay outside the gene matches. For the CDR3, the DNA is TGTGCCAGCAGCCGACAGGGTCCCTACGAGCAGTACTTC. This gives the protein CASSRQGPYEQYF.

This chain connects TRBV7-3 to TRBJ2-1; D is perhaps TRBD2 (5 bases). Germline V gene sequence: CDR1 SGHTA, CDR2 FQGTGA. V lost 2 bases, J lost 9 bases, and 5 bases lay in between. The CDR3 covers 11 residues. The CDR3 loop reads CASSLGSEQFF. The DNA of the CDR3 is TGTGCCAGCAGCTTAGGGAGTGAGCAGTTCTTC.

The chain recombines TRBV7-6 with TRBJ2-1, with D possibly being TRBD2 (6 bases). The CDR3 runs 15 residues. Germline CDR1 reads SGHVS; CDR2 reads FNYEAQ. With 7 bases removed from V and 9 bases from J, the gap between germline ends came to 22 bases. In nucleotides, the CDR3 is TGTGCCAGCACCCCGTCGAGTAGCGGCCTCTCTGAGCAGTTCTTC. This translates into CASTPSSSGLSEQFF.

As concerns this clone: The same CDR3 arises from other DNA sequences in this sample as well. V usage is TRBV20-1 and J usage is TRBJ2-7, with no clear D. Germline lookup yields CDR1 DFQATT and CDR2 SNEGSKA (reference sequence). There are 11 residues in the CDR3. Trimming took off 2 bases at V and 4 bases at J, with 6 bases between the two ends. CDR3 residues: CSARRGYEQYF. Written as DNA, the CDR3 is TGCAGTGCTAGACGAGGTTACGAGCAGTACTTC.

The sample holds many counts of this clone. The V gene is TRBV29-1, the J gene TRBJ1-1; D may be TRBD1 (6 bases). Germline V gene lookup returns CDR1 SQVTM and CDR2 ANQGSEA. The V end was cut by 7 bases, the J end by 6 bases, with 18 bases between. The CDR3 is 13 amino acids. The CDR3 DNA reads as TGCAGCGCACTACAGGGATTCGGTTCTGAAGCTTTCTTT. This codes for CSALQGFGSEAFF. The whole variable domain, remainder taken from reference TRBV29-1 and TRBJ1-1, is SAVISQKPSRDICQRGTSLTIQCQVDSQVTMMFWYRQQPGQSLTLIATANQGSEATYESGFVIDKFPISRPNLTFSTLTVSNMSPEDSSIYLCSALQGFGSEAFFGQGTRLTVV.

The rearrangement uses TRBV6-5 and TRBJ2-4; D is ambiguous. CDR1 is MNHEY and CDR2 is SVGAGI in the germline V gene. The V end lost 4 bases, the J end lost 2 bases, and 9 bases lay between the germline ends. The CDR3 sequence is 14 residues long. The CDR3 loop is CASSSPTSKNIQYF. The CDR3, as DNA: TGTGCCAGCAGTTCTCCTACTTCCAAAAACATTCAGTACTTC.

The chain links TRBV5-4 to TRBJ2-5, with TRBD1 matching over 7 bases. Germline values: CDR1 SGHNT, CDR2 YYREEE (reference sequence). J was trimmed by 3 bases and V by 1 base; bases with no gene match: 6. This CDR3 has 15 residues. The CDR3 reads CASSLTTGFEETQYF. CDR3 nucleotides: TGTGCCAGCAGCTTGACGACAGGGTTCGAAGAGACCCAGTACTTC.

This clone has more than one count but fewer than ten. CDR3 in DNA: TGTGCCAGCAGTGAGTGGGGGGTGCGGGAAAAACTGTTTTTT. Its translation is CASSEWGVREKLFF. V and J are TRBV6-1 and TRBJ1-4, with a possible D match to TRBD1 (5 bases). CDR1 is MNHNS, CDR2 SASEGT, per germline. The CDR3 contains 14 residues. The germline V and J ends were trimmed by 3 bases and 8 bases, with 13 bases remaining between them.

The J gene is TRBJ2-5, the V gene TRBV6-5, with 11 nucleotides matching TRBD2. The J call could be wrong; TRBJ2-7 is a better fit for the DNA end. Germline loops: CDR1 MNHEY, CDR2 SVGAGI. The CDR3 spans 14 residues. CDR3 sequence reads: CASSIGTSGYEQYF. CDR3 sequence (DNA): TGTGCCAGCAGTATCGGGACTAGCGGTTACGAGCAGTACTTC.